What follows is one T cell receptor beta chain and its context. Its antigen is still unknown. The source of the sample is a study of OX40 agonist ivuxolimab in advanced cancers. About the research overall: Every 2 weeks, ivuxolimab was infused into the patients intravenously at between 0.01 and 10 mg/kg. Those enrolled were around 87% male, with a mean age of 60 years and ages from roughly 20 to 85. Patients receiving dose escalation had hepatocellular carcinoma, melanoma, renal cell or head and neck cancer. General study findings and limits: More expanded clones were seen, on average, in CD8+ T cells than in CD4+.

Profiled with immunoSEQ multiplex PCR; TCRdb holds only in-frame clones, not every one. The top ten clones hold 0.25% to 0.35% of a sample with more than 95,000 clones, 75% to 95% of them seen once. In germline, CDR1 is SGHAT, CDR2 FQNNGV. V shed 0 bases and J shed 4 bases, with 7 bases lying between them. The CDR3 totals 14 residues. This rearrangement joins TRBV11-2 to TRBJ1-3; D uncertain. Material: CD4+ or CD8+ T cells sorted from blood, obtained in a trial of the OX40 agonist ivuxolimab. This clonotype originated in an adult with an advanced solid tumor such as melanoma, head and neck, liver or kidney cancer. The CDR3 region is CASSLERFGNTIYF. The CDR3 nucleotides are TGTGCCAGCAGCTTAGAGCGGTTCGGAAACACCATATATTTT.